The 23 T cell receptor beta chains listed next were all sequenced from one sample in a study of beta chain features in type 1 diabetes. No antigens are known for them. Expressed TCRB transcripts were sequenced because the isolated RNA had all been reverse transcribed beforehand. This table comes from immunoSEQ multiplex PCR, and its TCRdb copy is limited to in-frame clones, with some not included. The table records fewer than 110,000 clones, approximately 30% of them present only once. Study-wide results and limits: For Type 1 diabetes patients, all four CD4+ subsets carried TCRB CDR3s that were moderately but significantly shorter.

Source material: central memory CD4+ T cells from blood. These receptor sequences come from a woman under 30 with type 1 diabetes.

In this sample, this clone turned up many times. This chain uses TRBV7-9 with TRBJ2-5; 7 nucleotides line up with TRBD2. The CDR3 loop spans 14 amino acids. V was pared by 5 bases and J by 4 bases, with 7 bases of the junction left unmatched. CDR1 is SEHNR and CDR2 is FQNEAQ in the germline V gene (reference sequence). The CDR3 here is CASSLGLDRETQYF. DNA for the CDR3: TGTGCCAGCAGCCTCGGACTAGACAGAGAGACCCAGTACTTC.

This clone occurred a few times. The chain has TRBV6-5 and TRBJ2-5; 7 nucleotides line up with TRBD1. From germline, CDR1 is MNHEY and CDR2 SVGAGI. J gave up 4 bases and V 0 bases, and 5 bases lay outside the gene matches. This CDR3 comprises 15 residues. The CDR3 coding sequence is TGTGCCAGCAGTTACTCCAACAGGGGAGTAGAGACCCAGTACTTC. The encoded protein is CASSYSNRGVETQYF.

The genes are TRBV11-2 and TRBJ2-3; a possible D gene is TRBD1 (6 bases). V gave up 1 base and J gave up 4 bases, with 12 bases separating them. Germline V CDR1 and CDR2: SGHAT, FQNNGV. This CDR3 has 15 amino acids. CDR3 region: CASSLGDHRADTQYF. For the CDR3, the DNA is TGTGCCAGCAGCTTAGGGGACCACAGGGCAGATACGCAGTATTTT.

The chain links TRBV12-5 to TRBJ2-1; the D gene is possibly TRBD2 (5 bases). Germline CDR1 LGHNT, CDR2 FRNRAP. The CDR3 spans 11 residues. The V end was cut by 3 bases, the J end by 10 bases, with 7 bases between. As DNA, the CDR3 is TGTGCTAGTGGTTTTCGAGGGGAGCAGTTCTTC. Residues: CASGFRGEQFF.

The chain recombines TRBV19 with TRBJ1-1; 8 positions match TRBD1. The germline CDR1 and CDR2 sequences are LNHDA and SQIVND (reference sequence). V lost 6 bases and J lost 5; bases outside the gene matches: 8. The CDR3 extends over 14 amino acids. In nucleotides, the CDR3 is TGTGCCAGTAGCCGGACAGGGCAAAAGACTGAAGCTTTCTTT. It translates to CASSRTGQKTEAFF.

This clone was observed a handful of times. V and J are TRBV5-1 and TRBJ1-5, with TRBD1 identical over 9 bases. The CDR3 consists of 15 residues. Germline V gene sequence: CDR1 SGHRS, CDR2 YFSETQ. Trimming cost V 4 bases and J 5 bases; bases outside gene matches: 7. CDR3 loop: CASSKDRGRDQPQHF. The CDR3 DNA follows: TGCGCCAGCAGCAAAGACAGGGGGAGGGATCAGCCCCAGCATTTT.

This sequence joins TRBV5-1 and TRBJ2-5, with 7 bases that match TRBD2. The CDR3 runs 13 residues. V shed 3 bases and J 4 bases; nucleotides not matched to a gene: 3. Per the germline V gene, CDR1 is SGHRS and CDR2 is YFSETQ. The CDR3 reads CASSSGGGETQYF. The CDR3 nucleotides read TGCGCCAGCAGCTCGGGCGGGGGAGAGACCCAGTACTTC.

This CDR3 is CAWSGRGPVMNTEAFF. CDR3 nucleotide sequence: TGTGCCTGGAGTGGAAGGGGGCCTGTAATGAACACTGAAGCTTTCTTT. This chain uses TRBV30 with TRBJ1-1; 7 bases are shared with TRBD1. The V gene end was trimmed by 1 base and the J gene end by 0 bases; junction bases not matched to a gene: 8. The CDR3 spans 16 residues. Germline V gene sequence: CDR1 GTSNPN, CDR2 SVGIG (reference sequence).

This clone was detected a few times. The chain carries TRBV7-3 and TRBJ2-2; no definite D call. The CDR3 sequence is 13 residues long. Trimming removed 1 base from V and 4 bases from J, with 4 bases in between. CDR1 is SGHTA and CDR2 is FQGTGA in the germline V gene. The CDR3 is CASSLSSTGELFF. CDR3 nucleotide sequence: TGTGCCAGCAGCTTAAGCAGCACCGGGGAGCTGTTTTTT.

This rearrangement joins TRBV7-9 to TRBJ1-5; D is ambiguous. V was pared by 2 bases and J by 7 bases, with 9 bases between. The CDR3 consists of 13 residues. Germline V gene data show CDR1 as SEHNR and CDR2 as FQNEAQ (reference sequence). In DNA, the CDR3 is TGTGCCAGCAGCTTAAGCGATCGACAGCCCCAGCATTTT. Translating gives CASSLSDRQPQHF. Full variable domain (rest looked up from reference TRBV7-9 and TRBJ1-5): DTGVSQNPRHKITKRGQNVTFRCDPISEHNRLYWYRQTLGQGPEFLTYFQNEAQLEKSRLLSDRFSAERPKGSFSTLEIQRTEQGDSAMYLCASSLSDRQPQHFGDGTRLSIL.

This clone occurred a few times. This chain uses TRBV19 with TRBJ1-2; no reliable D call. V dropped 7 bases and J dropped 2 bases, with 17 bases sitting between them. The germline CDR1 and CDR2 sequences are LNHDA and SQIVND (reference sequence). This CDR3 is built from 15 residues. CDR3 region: CASTTWEQTNYGYTF. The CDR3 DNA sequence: TGTGCCAGTACGACTTGGGAGCAGACAAACTATGGCTACACCTTC.

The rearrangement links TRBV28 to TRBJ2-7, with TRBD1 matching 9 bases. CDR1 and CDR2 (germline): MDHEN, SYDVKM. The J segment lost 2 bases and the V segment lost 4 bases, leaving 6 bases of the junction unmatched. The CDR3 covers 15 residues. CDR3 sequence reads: CASSSYGTGTYEQYF. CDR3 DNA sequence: TGTGCCAGCAGTTCCTACGGGACAGGGACCTACGAGCAGTACTTC. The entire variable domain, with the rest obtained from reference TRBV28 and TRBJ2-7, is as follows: DVKVTQSSRYLVKRTGEKVFLECVQDMDHENMFWYRQDPGLGLRLIYFSYDVKMKEKGDIPEGYSVSREKKERFSLILESASTNQTSMYLCASSSYGTGTYEQYFGPGTRLTVT.

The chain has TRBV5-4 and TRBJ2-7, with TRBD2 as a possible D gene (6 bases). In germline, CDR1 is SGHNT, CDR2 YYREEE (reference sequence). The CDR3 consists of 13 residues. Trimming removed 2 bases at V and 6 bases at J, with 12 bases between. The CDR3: CASSFRLDGEQYV. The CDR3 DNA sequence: TGTGCCAGCAGCTTCCGACTAGATGGCGAGCAGTACGTC.

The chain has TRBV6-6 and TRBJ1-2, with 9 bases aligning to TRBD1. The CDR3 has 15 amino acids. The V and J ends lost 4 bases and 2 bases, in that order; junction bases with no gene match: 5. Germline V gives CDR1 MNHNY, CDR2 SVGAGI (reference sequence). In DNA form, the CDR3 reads TGTGCCAGCAGTTCTACGACAGGGGGGAACTATGGCTACACCTTC. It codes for CASSSTTGGNYGYTF.

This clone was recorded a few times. The CDR3 spells CASSPKGGQQNTEAFF. Written as DNA, the CDR3 is TGTGCCAGCAGCCCAAAAGGGGGCCAGCAGAACACTGAAGCTTTCTTT. The J gene is TRBJ1-1, the V gene TRBV11-2; 7 bases align to TRBD1. Per the germline V gene, CDR1 is SGHAT and CDR2 is FQNNGV. The CDR3 has 16 residues. V gave up 5 bases and J gave up 1 base; unmatched junction bases: 10.

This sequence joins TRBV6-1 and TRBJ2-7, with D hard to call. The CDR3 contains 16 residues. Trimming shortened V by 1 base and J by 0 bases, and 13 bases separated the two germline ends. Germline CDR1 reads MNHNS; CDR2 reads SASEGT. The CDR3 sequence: CASSEVGRMGSYEQYF. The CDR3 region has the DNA TGTGCCAGCAGTGAAGTAGGCAGGATGGGCTCCTACGAGCAGTACTTC.

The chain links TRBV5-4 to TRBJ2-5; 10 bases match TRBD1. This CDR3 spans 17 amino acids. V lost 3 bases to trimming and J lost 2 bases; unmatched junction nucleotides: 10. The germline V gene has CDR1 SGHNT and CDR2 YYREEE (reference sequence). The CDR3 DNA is TGTGCCAGCAGCTGGGCGACCCGGACAGGGGGTCAAGAGACCCAGTACTTC. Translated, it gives CASSWATRTGGQETQYF.

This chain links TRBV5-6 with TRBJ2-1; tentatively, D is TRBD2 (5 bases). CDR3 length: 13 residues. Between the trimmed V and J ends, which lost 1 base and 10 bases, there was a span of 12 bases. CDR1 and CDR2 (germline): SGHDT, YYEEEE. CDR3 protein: CASSLPGTREQFF. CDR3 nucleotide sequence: TGTGCCAGCAGCTTGCCGGGAACTCGAGAGCAGTTCTTC.

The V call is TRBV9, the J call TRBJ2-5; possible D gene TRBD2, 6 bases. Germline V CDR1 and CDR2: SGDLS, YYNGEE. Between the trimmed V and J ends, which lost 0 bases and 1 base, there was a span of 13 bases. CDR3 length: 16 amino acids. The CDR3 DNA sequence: TGTGCCAGCAGCGTAGGGATAGCGGCACTCCAAGAGACCCAGTACTTC. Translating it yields CASSVGIAALQETQYF.

For the CDR3, the DNA is TGCAGCGTTGGGGACAGGGGTCCGGAGACCCAGTACTTC. Protein sequence: CSVGDRGPETQYF. The chain recombines TRBV29-1 with TRBJ2-5, with 10 bases lining up with TRBD1. The germline V gene encodes CDR1 SQVTM and CDR2 ANQGSEA. The CDR3 is made up of 13 amino acids. V dropped 4 bases and J dropped 5; count of bases not matched to a gene: 4.

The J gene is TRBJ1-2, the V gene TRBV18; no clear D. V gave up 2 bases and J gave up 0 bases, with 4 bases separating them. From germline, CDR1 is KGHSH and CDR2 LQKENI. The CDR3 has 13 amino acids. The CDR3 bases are TGTGCCAGCTCACCAACAGCTAACTATGGCTACACCTTC. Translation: CASSPTANYGYTF. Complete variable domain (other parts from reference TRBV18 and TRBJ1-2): NAGVMQNPRHLVRRRGQEARLRCSPMKGHSHVYWYRQLPEEGLKFMVYLQKENIIDESGMPKERFSAEFPKEGPSILRIQQVVRGDSAAYFCASSPTANYGYTFGSGTRLTVV.

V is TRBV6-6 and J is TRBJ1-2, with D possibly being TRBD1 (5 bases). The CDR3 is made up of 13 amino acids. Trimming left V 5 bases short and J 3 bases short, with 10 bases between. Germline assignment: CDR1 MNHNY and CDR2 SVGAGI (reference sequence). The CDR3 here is CASSQAQDYGYTF. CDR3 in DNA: TGTGCCAGCAGTCAGGCACAGGACTATGGCTACACCTTC.

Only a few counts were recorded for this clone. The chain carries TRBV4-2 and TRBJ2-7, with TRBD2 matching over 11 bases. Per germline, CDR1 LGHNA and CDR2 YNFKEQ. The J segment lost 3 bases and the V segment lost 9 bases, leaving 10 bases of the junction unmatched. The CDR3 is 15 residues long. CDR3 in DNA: TGTGCCAGTGCCGGGACTAGCGGTTACAACTACGAGCAGTACTTC. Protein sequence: CASAGTSGYNYEQYF.